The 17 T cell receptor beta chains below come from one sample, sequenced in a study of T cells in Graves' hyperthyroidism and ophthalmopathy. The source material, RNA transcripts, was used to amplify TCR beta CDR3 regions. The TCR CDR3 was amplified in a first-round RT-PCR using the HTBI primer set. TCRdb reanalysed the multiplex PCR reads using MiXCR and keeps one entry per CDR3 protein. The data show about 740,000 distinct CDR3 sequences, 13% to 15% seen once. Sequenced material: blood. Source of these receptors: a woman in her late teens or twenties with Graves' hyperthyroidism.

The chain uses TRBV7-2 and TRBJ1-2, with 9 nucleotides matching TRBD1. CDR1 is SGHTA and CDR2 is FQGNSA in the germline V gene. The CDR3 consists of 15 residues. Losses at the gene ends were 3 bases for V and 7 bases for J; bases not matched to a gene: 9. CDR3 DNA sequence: TGTGCCAGCAGCTTTAAAACAGGGGGCGATTCTGGCTACACCTTC. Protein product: CASSFKTGGDSGYTF.

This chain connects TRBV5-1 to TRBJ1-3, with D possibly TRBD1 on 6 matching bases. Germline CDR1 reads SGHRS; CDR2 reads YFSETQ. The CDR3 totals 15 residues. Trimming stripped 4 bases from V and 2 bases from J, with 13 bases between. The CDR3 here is CASSHTGTTGNTIYF. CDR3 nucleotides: TGCGCCAGCAGCCATACAGGGACTACTGGAAACACCATATATTTT.

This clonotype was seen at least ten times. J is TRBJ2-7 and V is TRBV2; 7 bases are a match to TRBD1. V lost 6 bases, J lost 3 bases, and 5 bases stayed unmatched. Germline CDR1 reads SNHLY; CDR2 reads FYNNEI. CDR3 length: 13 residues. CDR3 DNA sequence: TGTGCCAGCAGAGGGACAGCGGACTACGAGCAGTACTTC. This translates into CASRGTADYEQYF.

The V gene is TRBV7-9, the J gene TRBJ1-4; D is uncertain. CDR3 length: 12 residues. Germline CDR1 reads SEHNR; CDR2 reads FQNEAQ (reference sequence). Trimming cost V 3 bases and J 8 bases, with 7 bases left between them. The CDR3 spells CASSFMTEKLFF. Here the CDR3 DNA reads TGTGCCAGCAGCTTTATGACCGAAAAACTGTTTTTT.

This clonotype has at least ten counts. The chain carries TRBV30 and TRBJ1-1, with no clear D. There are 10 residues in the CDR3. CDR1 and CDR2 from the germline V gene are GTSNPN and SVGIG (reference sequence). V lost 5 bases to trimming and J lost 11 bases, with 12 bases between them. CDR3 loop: CAWVAVGAFF. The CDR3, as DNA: TGTGCCTGGGTGGCGGTGGGCGCTTTCTTT.

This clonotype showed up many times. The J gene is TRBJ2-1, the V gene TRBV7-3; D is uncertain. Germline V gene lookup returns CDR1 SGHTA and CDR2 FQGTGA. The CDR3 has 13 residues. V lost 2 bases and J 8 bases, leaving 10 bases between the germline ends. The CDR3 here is CASSLGLAHEQFF. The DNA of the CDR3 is TGTGCCAGCAGCTTAGGGTTAGCCCATGAGCAGTTCTTC.

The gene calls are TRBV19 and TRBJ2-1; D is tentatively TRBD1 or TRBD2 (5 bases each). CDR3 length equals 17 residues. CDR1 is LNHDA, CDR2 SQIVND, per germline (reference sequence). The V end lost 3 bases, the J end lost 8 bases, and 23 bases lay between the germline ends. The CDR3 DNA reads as TGTGCCAGTAGTATCACCGGGGCTTTAGTGCTTGGCTATGAGCAGTTCTTC. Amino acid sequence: CASSITGALVLGYEQFF. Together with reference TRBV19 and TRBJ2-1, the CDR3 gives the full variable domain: DGGITQSPKYLFRKEGQNVTLSCEQNLNHDAMYWYRQDPGQGLRLIYYSQIVNDFQKGDIAEGYSVSREKKESFPLTVTSAQKNPTAFYLCASSITGALVLGYEQFFGPGTRLTVL.

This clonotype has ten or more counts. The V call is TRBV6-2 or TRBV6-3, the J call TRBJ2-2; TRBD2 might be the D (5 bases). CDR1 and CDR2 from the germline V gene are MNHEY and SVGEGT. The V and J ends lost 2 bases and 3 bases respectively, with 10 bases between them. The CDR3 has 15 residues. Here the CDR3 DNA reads TGTGCCAGCAGTTACCAAGCGGACCACACCGGGGAGCTGTTTTTT. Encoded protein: CASSYQADHTGELFF.

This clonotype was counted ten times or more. The CDR3 is CASRDSTGDSNQPQHF. CDR3 coding DNA: TGTGCCAGCAGAGATTCGACAGGGGATAGCAATCAGCCCCAGCATTTT. V is TRBV11-2 and J is TRBJ1-5; 8 nucleotides match TRBD1. Germline lookup yields CDR1 SGHAT and CDR2 FQNNGV. The CDR3 is 16 residues long. J was trimmed by 0 bases and V by 6 bases; bases with no gene match: 7.

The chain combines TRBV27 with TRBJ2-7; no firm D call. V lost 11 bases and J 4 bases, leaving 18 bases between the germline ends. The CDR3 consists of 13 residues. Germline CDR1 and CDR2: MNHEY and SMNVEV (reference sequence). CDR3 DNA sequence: TGTGCCTCCCGCCCCAGCGTCGGGTACGAGCAGTACTTC. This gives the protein CASRPSVGYEQYF.

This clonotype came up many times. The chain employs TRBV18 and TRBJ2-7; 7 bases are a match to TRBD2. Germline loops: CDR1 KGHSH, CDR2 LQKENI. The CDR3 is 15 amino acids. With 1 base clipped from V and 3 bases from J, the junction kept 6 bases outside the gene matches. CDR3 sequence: CASSPQAGELYEQYF. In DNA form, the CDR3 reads TGTGCCAGCTCACCACAGGCGGGAGAGCTCTACGAGCAGTACTTC.

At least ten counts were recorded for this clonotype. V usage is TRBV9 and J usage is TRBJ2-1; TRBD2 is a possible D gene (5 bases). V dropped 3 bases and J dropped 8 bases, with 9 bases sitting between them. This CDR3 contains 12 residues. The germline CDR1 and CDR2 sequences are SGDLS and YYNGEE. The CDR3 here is CASSGRYHEQFF. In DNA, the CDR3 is TGTGCCAGCAGCGGGAGGTACCATGAGCAGTTCTTC.

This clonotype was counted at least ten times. The CDR3 here is CASSLIGGRYEQYF. The CDR3 DNA is TGCGCCAGCAGCTTGATCGGTGGGAGGTACGAGCAGTACTTC. The chain joins TRBV5-1 to TRBJ2-7; D might be TRBD2 (6 bases). CDR1 and CDR2 (germline): SGHRS, YFSETQ. The CDR3 has 14 amino acids. V was shortened by 1 base and J by 4 bases, with 12 bases between the two germline ends.

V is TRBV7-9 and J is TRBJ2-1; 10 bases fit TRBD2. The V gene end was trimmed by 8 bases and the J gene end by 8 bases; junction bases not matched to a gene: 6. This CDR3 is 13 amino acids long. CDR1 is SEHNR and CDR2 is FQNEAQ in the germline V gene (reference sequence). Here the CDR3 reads CASRTSGNYEQFF. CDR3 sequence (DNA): TGTGCCAGCCGAACTAGCGGGAACTATGAGCAGTTCTTC.

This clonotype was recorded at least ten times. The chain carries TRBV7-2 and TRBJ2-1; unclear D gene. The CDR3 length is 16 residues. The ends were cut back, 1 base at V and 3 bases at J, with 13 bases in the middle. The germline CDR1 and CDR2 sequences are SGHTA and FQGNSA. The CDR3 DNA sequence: TGTGCCAGCAGCTTAGTGTTCGGAGTAGGCTACAATGAGCAGTTCTTC. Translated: CASSLVFGVGYNEQFF.

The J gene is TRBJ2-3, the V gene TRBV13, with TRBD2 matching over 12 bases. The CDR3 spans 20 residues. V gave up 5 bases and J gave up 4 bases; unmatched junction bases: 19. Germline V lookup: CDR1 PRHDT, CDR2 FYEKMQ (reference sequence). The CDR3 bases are TGTGCCAGCAGCGGCCTCCTAGCTAGCGGGAGGGCCGGGGAGCCAGATACGCAGTATTTT. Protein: CASSGLLASGRAGEPDTQYF.

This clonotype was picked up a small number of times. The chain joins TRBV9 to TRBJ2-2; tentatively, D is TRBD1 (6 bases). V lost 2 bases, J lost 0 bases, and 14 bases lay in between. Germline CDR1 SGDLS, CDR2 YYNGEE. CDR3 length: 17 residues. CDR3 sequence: CASSVTQQGANTGELFF. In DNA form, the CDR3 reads TGTGCCAGCAGCGTTACCCAACAGGGTGCGAACACCGGGGAGCTGTTTTTT.